Shown below are 19 T cell receptor beta chains from a single sample sequenced in a study of T cell responses to AZD1222 COVID-19 vaccine. The data were produced by immunoSEQ multiplex PCR, yet TCRdb's version contains in-frame clones alone and is incomplete. The sample includes 150,000 or so clones, approximately 87% seen only once; the top ten take 5.5%. This sample comprised peripheral blood, obtained on day 0 of MenACWY control vaccination. These receptors all come from an adult in good health.

CDR3 nucleotide sequence: TGTGCCAGCACCCGAGGGCTACTACTAACCTACGAGCAGTACTTC. It is translated as CASTRGLLLTYEQYF. The chain is built from TRBV11-2 and TRBJ2-7; tentative D call: TRBD2 (5 bases). The CDR3 is 15 amino acids. CDR1 SGHAT and CDR2 FQNNGV come from the germline V gene. V shed 7 bases and J shed 2 bases, with 18 bases lying between them.

This chain joins TRBV29-1 and TRBJ1-2; TRBD1 might be the D (6 bases). Germline CDR1 is SQVTM and CDR2 is ANQGSEA. The CDR3 runs 15 residues. V was clipped by 5 bases and J by 3 bases, with 19 bases between them. CDR3 bases: TGCAGCGTTCCTAGGGGAAACGGGACATACTATGGCTACACCTTC. Amino acids: CSVPRGNGTYYGYTF.

CDR3 in amino acids: CASSLDRLVRCYEQYF. The CDR3 region has the DNA TGCGCCAGCAGCTTGGACAGACTAGTTCGGTGTTACGAGCAGTACTTC. J is TRBJ2-7 and V is TRBV5-1, with a possible D match to TRBD2 (6 bases). The CDR3 extends over 16 amino acids. CDR1 is SGHRS, CDR2 YFSETQ, per germline. V was trimmed by 0 bases and J by 4 bases, leaving 17 bases between them.

This chain joins TRBV28 and TRBJ2-1; D is ambiguous. The CDR3 totals 12 residues. Trimming removed 5 bases at V and 7 bases at J, with 9 bases between. The germline CDR1 and CDR2 sequences are MDHEN and SYDVKM. Here the CDR3 DNA reads TGTGCCAGCAGTGAGCCCGGAAATGAGCAGTTCTTC. Amino acids: CASSEPGNEQFF.

This clone has just a few counts. The chain uses TRBV4-3 and TRBJ2-7; D not certain. The CDR3 is made up of 14 amino acids. Germline assignment: CDR1 LGHNA and CDR2 YSLEER. The germline V and J ends were trimmed by 1 base and 2 bases, with 9 bases remaining between them. Here the CDR3 reads CASSQAYNTYEQYF. The CDR3 region has the DNA TGCGCCAGCAGCCAAGCGTACAACACCTACGAGCAGTACTTC.

This rearrangement joins TRBV5-4 to TRBJ1-2, with 10 bases aligning to TRBD1. The CDR3 runs 16 residues. V trimming: 3 bases; J trimming: 4 bases; junction bases outside the gene matches: 9. Germline values: CDR1 SGHNT, CDR2 YYREEE (reference sequence). The CDR3 DNA is TGTGCCAGCAGCTCGGGACAGGGGCCGAGTGGCTATGGCTACACCTTC. The encoded protein is CASSSGQGPSGYGYTF.

The chain couples TRBV24-1 to TRBJ1-2; D possibly corresponds to TRBD1 (6 bases). Germline V gene sequence: CDR1 KGHDR, CDR2 SFDVKD. The germline V and J ends were trimmed by 0 bases and 3 bases, with 10 bases remaining between them. The CDR3 totals 15 residues. This chain's CDR3 is CATSDLPGGDYGYTF. DNA for the CDR3: TGTGCCACCAGTGATTTGCCCGGGGGCGACTATGGCTACACCTTC.

V is TRBV6-5 and J is TRBJ1-1; 7 bases align to TRBD1. Germline V lookup: CDR1 MNHEY, CDR2 SVGAGI. The CDR3 extends over 13 amino acids. Trimming removed 6 bases from V and 5 bases from J; junction bases left unmatched: 6. The CDR3: CASRIRGGTEAFF. In DNA, the CDR3 is TGTGCCAGCAGGATCAGGGGGGGAACTGAAGCTTTCTTT.

The rearrangement joins TRBV9 to TRBJ2-1; 9 positions agree with TRBD2. Germline V gene lookup returns CDR1 SGDLS and CDR2 YYNGEE. The CDR3 contains 16 residues. With 3 bases clipped from V and 11 bases from J, the junction kept 15 bases outside the gene matches. CDR3 sequence reads: CASSGTGGASGTQQFF. CDR3 bases: TGTGCCAGCAGCGGAACAGGAGGAGCTAGCGGGACTCAGCAGTTCTTC.

This rearrangement joins TRBV27 to TRBJ1-2; D gene ambiguous. Per the germline V gene, CDR1 is MNHEY and CDR2 is SMNVEV (reference sequence). CDR3 size: 12 residues. V gave up 3 bases and J gave up 0 bases, with 2 bases separating them. CDR3 sequence (DNA): TGTGCCAGCAGTTTCCCTAACTATGGCTACACCTTC. As protein: CASSFPNYGYTF.

The chain has TRBV11-3 and TRBJ2-7; tentative D call: TRBD2 (6 bases). The CDR3 loop spans 15 amino acids. Looked up from germline, CDR1 is SGHNT and CDR2 is YENEEA. V dropped 7 bases and J dropped 1 base, with 17 bases sitting between them. CDR3 protein: CASTYGTANSYEQYF. CDR3 nucleotide sequence: TGTGCCAGCACTTATGGGACTGCTAATTCCTACGAGCAGTACTTC.

This clone was recorded a few times. The chain combines TRBV11-2 with TRBJ2-2; TRBD1 matches at 11 bases. V shed 4 bases, J shed 4 bases, and the junction held 5 bases outside the gene matches. CDR1 and CDR2 from the germline V gene are SGHAT and FQNNGV. The CDR3 spans 16 residues. CDR3 bases: TGTGCCAGCAGCTCCCCGGGACAGGGGGTCACCGGGGAGCTGTTTTTT. This encodes CASSSPGQGVTGELFF.

V gene TRBV21-1 combines with J gene TRBJ1-2; TRBD1, as called in the table, went unchecked against the DNA. TRBV21-1 is reported as a pseudogene. CDR3 length: 16 residues. DNA for the CDR3: TGTGCCAGCAGCAAAGAGTTCTGCAGGGGGGACTATGGCTACACCTTC. Residues: CASSKEFCRGDYGYTF.

Note on this clone: Within the sample, other DNA sequences also encode this same CDR3. This chain uses TRBV30 with TRBJ1-5; D not certain. V dropped 0 bases and J dropped 5 bases, with 8 bases sitting between them. Germline-derived CDR1 and CDR2 are GTSNPN and SVGIG (reference sequence). The CDR3 covers 13 residues. CDR3 DNA: TGTGCCTGGAGTGTGGGAGAGGATCAGCCCCAGCATTTT. Translation: CAWSVGEDQPQHF.

The CDR3, as DNA: TGCAGCGAATTCAAGGGGTATGGCTACACCTTC. Protein sequence: CSEFKGYGYTF. V is TRBV20-1 and J is TRBJ1-2; weak D call: TRBD1 (5 bases). The CDR3 runs to 11 residues. Germline assignment: CDR1 DFQATT and CDR2 SNEGSKA (reference sequence).

The chain couples TRBV15 to TRBJ2-4, with D perhaps TRBD1 (7 bases). Germline CDR1 reads LNHNV; CDR2 reads YYDKDF (reference sequence). V gave up 4 bases and J gave up 9 bases, with 19 bases separating them. The CDR3 runs 15 residues. DNA for the CDR3: TGTGCCACCAGCAAGGGGGGACAGTCGGTTGGCATTCAGTACTTC. Translating it yields CATSKGGQSVGIQYF.

The chain joins TRBV19 to TRBJ1-1; D unclear. The V gene's germline CDR1 is LNHDA and CDR2 SQIVND (reference sequence). The length of the CDR3 is 15 residues. The germline V and J ends were trimmed by 2 bases and 3 bases, with 13 bases remaining between them. This CDR3 is CASSIKSVSYTEAFF. As DNA, the CDR3 is TGTGCCAGTAGTATAAAGTCCGTCTCCTACACTGAAGCTTTCTTT.

This chain connects TRBV6-5 to TRBJ1-5; the D is unclear. The CDR3 sequence is 16 residues long. Trimming shortened V by 3 bases and J by 6 bases, and 18 bases separated the two germline ends. CDR1 MNHEY and CDR2 SVGAGI come from the germline V gene. The CDR3 loop is CASSYKAFFAGQPQHF. The CDR3, as DNA: TGTGCCAGCAGTTATAAGGCTTTTTTCGCGGGTCAGCCCCAGCATTTT.

The rearrangement uses TRBV12-3 or TRBV12-4 and TRBJ1-1; no firm D call. The CDR3 has 13 amino acids. Trimming removed 7 bases at V and 1 base at J, with 10 bases between. The CDR3 here is CASIPTANTEAFF. The CDR3 coding sequence is TGTGCCAGCATACCTACAGCGAACACTGAAGCTTTCTTT.